This TCR beta chain derives from a study of blood T cell repertoires in COVID-19. Study context: T cells, B-cell-depleted T cells, or PBMCs provided the cDNA or gDNA that served as material.

In the authors' methods: Amplification of reference gene primers provided the estimated nucleated cell counts. The assay was immunoSEQ multiplex PCR, and TCRdb's table has in-frame clones only and misses some. V and J calls and clone size come straight from that table; D and trimming were deduced from the DNA. This table has about 370,000 clones, about 90% appearing once. Per the germline V gene, CDR1 is MNHEY and CDR2 is SVGAGI. The CDR3 totals 13 residues. V was clipped by 7 bases and J by 5 bases, with 11 bases between them. What was sequenced was peripheral blood. This sequence was found in a man younger than 30 with active or convalescent COVID-19. The rearrangement joins TRBV6-5 to TRBJ1-4; a possible D gene is TRBD1 (6 bases). The CDR3 nucleotides are TGTGCCAGCATCAGACAGGTGAATGAAAAACTGTTTTTT. This gives the protein CASIRQVNEKLFF.